This note documents a single T cell receptor beta chain sequence. Its antigen is as yet unknown. Genomic DNA of each subset was evenly split across several immunoSEQ plates. Using immunoSEQ multiplex PCR, the repertoire was profiled, and TCRdb retains in-frame clones only, with some absent. This table holds around 2,100,000 clones, about 95% found once. This record comes from a study of shared clonotypes between healthy human individuals. Naivety among CD8 cells was defined by CD45RO negativity and positive CCR7 selection, thereby excluding terminally differentiated effector memory CD45RA+ cells. The donors were all Caucasian adults (living in Nashville, Tennessee). Findings of the study overall: Non-shared clonotypes displayed generation probabilities falling below those of clonotypes present in all four donors. Estimated clonotype richness was generally higher in naive than memory subsets.

Germline CDR1 is MNHEY and CDR2 is SVGAGI. The V end was cut by 6 bases, the J end by 2 bases, with 13 bases between. This CDR3 has 14 amino acids. The rearrangement joins TRBV6-5 to TRBJ1-1; D possibly corresponds to TRBD1 (6 bases). Sample: naive CD8+ T cells sorted from blood. The TCR was taken from a man aged 18 to 29 in good health. In DNA, the CDR3 is TGTGCCAGCAGGACCGGGACACCAAACACTGAAGCTTTCTTT. Translation gives CASRTGTPNTEAFF.